This T cell receptor (beta chain) is drawn from a study of CD8 T cells in Susac syndrome. This CDR3 region has 16 residues. With 5 bases clipped from V and 3 bases from J, the junction kept 8 bases outside the gene matches. Per the germline V gene, CDR1 is SNHLY and CDR2 is FYNNEI. Random hexamers were used to reverse transcribe an amount of about 0.5 to 1 ug RNA. TCRdb re-analysed the immunoSEQ multiplex PCR reads in MiXCR, keeping a single row per CDR3 protein. The sample shows 150,000 to 200,000 distinct CDR3 sequences, 90% to 95% of them seen only once. This chain uses TRBV2 with TRBJ1-5, with TRBD1 identical over 9 bases. The TCR was taken from a human donor in good health. The sample comprised CD4+ T cells from PBMCs. In DNA, the CDR3 is TGTGCCAGCAGTCGACAGGGGGGTGAGAACAATCAGCCCCAGCATTTT. This translates into CASSRQGGENNQPQHF. The variable domain in full, with the rest retrieved from reference TRBV2 and TRBJ1-5, is EPEVTQTPSHQVTQMGQEVILRCVPISNHLYFYWYRQILGQKVEFLVSFYNNEISEKSEIFDDQFSVERPDGSNFTLKIRSTKLEDSAMYFCASSRQGGENNQPQHFGDGTRLSIL.